The 22 T cell receptor beta chains presented below share a single source sample, sequenced in a study of blood T cell repertoires in COVID-19. Data came from immunoSEQ multiplex PCR; TCRdb stores just in-frame clones and leaves some out. The data show about 180,000 clones, about 88% seen once. Material: PBMCs or T cells enriched from blood (not recorded which). The receptors stem from a woman between 18 and 30 years old who had recovered from COVID-19.

This chain uses TRBV7-9 with TRBJ1-4; 9 nucleotides agree with TRBD1. The CDR3 runs 16 residues. V lost 4 bases to trimming and J lost 8 bases; unmatched junction nucleotides: 11. Germline lookup yields CDR1 SEHNR and CDR2 FQNEAQ (reference sequence). Written as DNA, the CDR3 is TGTGCCAGCAGCTCCCCATCCCGACAGGGGGAGGAAAAACTGTTTTTT. Protein: CASSSPSRQGEEKLFF.

The chain joins TRBV30 to TRBJ2-1, with 7 bases matching TRBD1. Looked up from germline, CDR1 is GTSNPN and CDR2 is SVGIG (reference sequence). V lost 8 bases to trimming and J lost 4 bases; unmatched junction nucleotides: 17. The CDR3 extends over 16 amino acids. In DNA, the CDR3 is TGTGCCGGCAAGGGCCGGGACAGAGTATCTTACAATGAGCAGTTCTTC. Encoded protein: CAGKGRDRVSYNEQFF.

This rearrangement joins TRBV24-1 to TRBJ2-7, with 11 bases matching TRBD2. V shed 9 bases, J shed 3 bases, and the junction held 9 bases outside the gene matches. The CDR3 has 15 amino acids. Germline CDR1 KGHDR, CDR2 SFDVKD. CDR3 DNA: TGTGCCACCGAGATTAGCGGGAGGGCCCTCTACGAGCAGTACTTC. Protein: CATEISGRALYEQYF.

The chain employs TRBV7-8 and TRBJ2-2, with 10 bases identical to TRBD2. Germline loops: CDR1 SGHVS, CDR2 FQNEAQ. V shed 5 bases, J shed 7 bases, and the junction held 10 bases outside the gene matches. The CDR3 is 16 residues long. The CDR3 reads CASSTSGRAVNGELFF. In DNA, the CDR3 is TGTGCCAGCAGCACCAGCGGGAGGGCCGTAAACGGGGAGCTGTTTTTT.

This clone was recorded only once. The V gene is TRBV9, the J gene TRBJ2-5; D is perhaps TRBD1 (6 bases). The CDR3 is 15 residues long. V lost 1 base to trimming and J lost 5 bases, with 15 bases between them. Germline V gene lookup returns CDR1 SGDLS and CDR2 YYNGEE. CDR3 coding DNA: TGTGCCAGCAGCGTATCAGGGGCGCCTTTGGAGACCCAGTACTTC. Amino acid sequence: CASSVSGAPLETQYF.

This chain uses TRBV25-1 with TRBJ1-6, with a tentative D call TRBD1 (5 bases). V was cut by 5 bases and J by 6 bases, with 11 bases left in between. The CDR3 is 14 residues long. Germline V gene lookup returns CDR1 MGHDK and CDR2 SYGVNS. The CDR3 coding sequence is TGTGCCAGCAGTCCATGGGGGGGTAATTCACCCCTCCACTTT. Translating it yields CASSPWGGNSPLHF.

The chain joins TRBV7-2 to TRBJ1-3; D not certain. V was pared by 6 bases and J by 0 bases, with 9 bases between. The CDR3 has 14 amino acids. Per germline, CDR1 SGHTA and CDR2 FQGNSA. CDR3 coding DNA: TGTGCCAGCAGTTTCGCCAGCTCTGGAAACACCATATATTTT. The encoded protein is CASSFASSGNTIYF.

This chain uses TRBV29-1 with TRBJ2-6; D is perhaps TRBD1 (5 bases). This CDR3 is 15 amino acids long. V lost 3 bases and J lost 1, with 10 bases in between. Germline assignment: CDR1 SQVTM and CDR2 ANQGSEA. The CDR3 DNA follows: TGCAGCGTTGAGGGGCAGGCTTCTGGGGCCAACGTCCTGACTTTC. Translating gives CSVEGQASGANVLTF.

This clone has only one observation. The identical CDR3 is also encoded by other nucleotide sequences in the sample. The CDR3 DNA reads TGTGCCAGCAGCGTAGGAGCGGGAGGGACAGATACGCAGTATTTT. Amino acids: CASSVGAGGTDTQYF. The genes are TRBV9 and TRBJ2-3; 10 bases map to TRBD2. The CDR3 is 15 residues long. Germline CDR1 and CDR2: SGDLS and YYNGEE. Trimming cost V 0 bases and J 3 bases; bases outside gene matches: 1. Drawing the rest from reference TRBV9 and TRBJ2-3, the complete variable domain is DSGVTQTPKHLITATGQRVTLRCSPRSGDLSVYWYQQSLDQGLQFLIQYYNGEERAKGNILERFSAQQFPDLHSELNLSSLELGDSALYFCASSVGAGGTDTQYFGPGTRLTVL.

J is TRBJ2-3 and V is TRBV27, with D perhaps matching TRBD1 (6 bases). The CDR3 has 15 amino acids. Germline values: CDR1 MNHEY, CDR2 SMNVEV (reference sequence). V was cut by 2 bases and J by 3 bases, with 12 bases left in between. The DNA for the CDR3 is TGTGCCAGCAGTTTAGCAATACAGGGTACAGATACGCAGTATTTT. Protein product: CASSLAIQGTDTQYF.

This chain joins TRBV5-1 and TRBJ2-7; 7 nucleotides agree with TRBD2. Trimming took 0 bases from V and 2 from J; bases not matched to a gene: 2. Germline V gene lookup returns CDR1 SGHRS and CDR2 YFSETQ. This CDR3 has 14 amino acids. This chain's CDR3 is CASSLAAGAYEQYF. CDR3 DNA: TGCGCCAGCAGCTTGGCCGCGGGGGCCTACGAGCAGTACTTC.

The chain recombines TRBV15 with TRBJ1-3; D unresolved. V was clipped by 2 bases and J by 8 bases, with 13 bases between them. This CDR3 has 14 amino acids. The germline V gene encodes CDR1 LNHNV and CDR2 YYDKDF (reference sequence). In nucleotides, the CDR3 is TGTGCCACCAGCAGACCTTCAACGAGGGACACCATATATTTT. It specifies CATSRPSTRDTIYF.

This chain links TRBV6-4 with TRBJ2-2, with D tentatively TRBD2 (6 bases). The length of the CDR3 is 14 residues. Germline V gene sequence: CDR1 MRHNA, CDR2 SNTAGT. V was shortened by 3 bases and J by 3 bases, with 8 bases between the two germline ends. The DNA of the CDR3 is TGTGCCAGCAGTGAGGGAGGTTACACCGGGGAGCTGTTTTTT. Translating gives CASSEGGYTGELFF.

The chain joins TRBV7-2 to TRBJ2-7; 10 bases align to TRBD2. Germline loops: CDR1 SGHTA, CDR2 FQGNSA. The CDR3 covers 15 residues. V lost 4 bases and J lost 3; bases outside the gene matches: 6. The CDR3 region has the DNA TGTGCCAGCAGCTCTAGCGGGGGTTTTTTCTACGAGCAGTACTTC. Translation gives CASSSSGGFFYEQYF.

The chain uses TRBV7-9 and TRBJ1-2, with a possible D match to TRBD1 (6 bases). CDR3 size: 15 residues. Germline CDR1 reads SEHNR; CDR2 reads FQNEAQ (reference sequence). The ends were cut back, 3 bases at V and 3 bases at J, with 14 bases in the middle. The DNA of the CDR3 is TGTGCCAGCAGCTTTCGCCCAGAGGGGGACTATGGCTACACCTTC. Its protein is CASSFRPEGDYGYTF.

The rearrangement joins TRBV19 to TRBJ2-7, with TRBD1 as a possible D gene (6 bases). The CDR3 has 16 residues. Trimming cost V 6 bases and J 4 bases, with 22 bases left between them. Per germline, CDR1 LNHDA and CDR2 SQIVND (reference sequence). The CDR3 protein is CASSHSGTGKEYEQYF. DNA for the CDR3: TGTGCCAGTAGCCACTCGGGAACAGGGAAAGAATACGAGCAGTACTTC.

The chain has TRBV18 and TRBJ2-3, with 10 bases identical to TRBD2. J lost 4 bases, V lost 1 base, and 8 bases had no gene match. The CDR3 contains 17 residues. Germline V gene lookup returns CDR1 KGHSH and CDR2 LQKENI. CDR3 region: CASSPRPSGSGADTQYF. CDR3 DNA: TGTGCCAGCTCACCACGTCCTAGCGGGAGTGGCGCAGATACGCAGTATTTT. Full variable domain (outside the CDR3, taken from reference TRBV18 and TRBJ2-3): NAGVMQNPRHLVRRRGQEARLRCSPMKGHSHVYWYRQLPEEGLKFMVYLQKENIIDESGMPKERFSAEFPKEGPSILRIQQVVRGDSAAYFCASSPRPSGSGADTQYFGPGTRLTVL.

CDR3 loop: CASSPWTGGDGYTF. The CDR3 coding sequence is TGTGCCAGCTCACCGTGGACAGGGGGAGATGGCTACACCTTC. V and J are TRBV18 and TRBJ1-2; TRBD1 aligns across 10 bases. CDR3 length: 14 residues. The V gene's germline CDR1 is KGHSH and CDR2 LQKENI. The V segment lost 3 bases and the J segment 6 bases; nucleotides outside the gene matches: 4.

This chain uses TRBV6-5 with TRBJ2-2; D possibly corresponds to TRBD1 (6 bases). The CDR3 runs to 15 residues. V lost 7 bases and J lost 5, with 17 bases in between. CDR1 MNHEY and CDR2 SVGAGI come from the germline V gene. CDR3 bases: TGTGCCAGCACCGAGAGGGCAGGGGAAACCGGGGAGCTGTTTTTT. This codes for CASTERAGETGELFF.

This clone was observed once. V gene TRBV19 combines with J gene TRBJ1-2; D not resolved. The CDR3 extends over 13 amino acids. V shed 9 bases and J shed 4 bases, with 15 bases lying between them. Germline CDR1 reads LNHDA; CDR2 reads SQIVND (reference sequence). CDR3 region: CASALTAAYGYTF. Here the CDR3 DNA reads TGTGCCAGCGCACTTACAGCAGCCTATGGCTACACCTTC.

The chain is built from TRBV19 and TRBJ2-7, with no clear D. The CDR3 has 13 amino acids. Germline values: CDR1 LNHDA, CDR2 SQIVND (reference sequence). The V end was cut by 1 base, the J end by 2 bases, with 6 bases between. The CDR3 sequence is CASSIGRTYEQYF. Here the CDR3 DNA reads TGTGCCAGTAGTATAGGCAGAACCTACGAGCAGTACTTC.

This chain joins TRBV5-8 and TRBJ1-2, with unresolved D. CDR1 and CDR2 from the germline V gene are SGHTS and YDEGEE. V lost 4 bases to trimming and J lost 7 bases, with 14 bases between them. This CDR3 comprises 13 residues. CDR3 sequence reads: CASSPTRTGGYTF. In nucleotides, the CDR3 is TGTGCCAGCAGCCCCACGAGAACTGGTGGCTACACCTTC.